The 20 T cell receptor beta chains below come from one sample, sequenced in a study of T cells after yellow fever vaccination. Each CDR3 protein gets one entry after TCRdb re-called the 5' RACE reads with MiXCR. Of about 130,000 distinct CDR3 sequences in the sample, roughly 6.7% were seen once. The input for sequencing was CD4+ T cells sorted from PBMCs, taken 10 days after the yellow fever booster vaccination. The receptors were sampled from a man between 25 and 39 years old who received the YFV17D yellow fever vaccine.

V is TRBV7-6 and J is TRBJ2-7, with 8 positions matching TRBD1. The CDR3 spans 16 residues. The germline CDR1 and CDR2 sequences are SGHVS and FNYEAQ. Trimming cost V 5 bases and J 5 bases; bases outside gene matches: 14. The CDR3 loop reads CASSPGPRTGTHEQYF. In nucleotides, the CDR3 is TGTGCCAGCAGCCCGGGGCCCCGGACAGGGACCCACGAGCAGTACTTC.

This chain uses TRBV18 with TRBJ2-7, with 7 bases aligning to TRBD2. The V and J ends lost 2 bases and 6 bases, in that order; junction bases with no gene match: 4. CDR3 size: 13 residues. Germline values: CDR1 KGHSH, CDR2 LQKENI. The CDR3 DNA sequence: TGTGCCAGCTCACCAACTAGCGACAGCGAGCAGTACTTC. Residues: CASSPTSDSEQYF.

This clonotype has at least ten counts. This CDR3 is CASSRAGPQETQYF. The DNA of the CDR3 is TGTGCCAGCAGCCGGGCGGGACCACAAGAGACCCAGTACTTC. The V call is TRBV5-5, the J call TRBJ2-5; D is possibly TRBD2 (6 bases). V was clipped by 4 bases and J by 2 bases, with 12 bases between them. CDR3 length: 14 amino acids. In germline, CDR1 is SGHKS, CDR2 YYEKEE (reference sequence).

In this sample, this clonotype turned up many times. V usage is TRBV10-2 and J usage is TRBJ2-1; 7 bases align to TRBD2. The length of the CDR3 is 13 residues. J gave up 4 bases and V 4 bases, and 1 base lay outside the gene matches. Germline CDR1 reads WSHSY; CDR2 reads SAAADI. The CDR3 DNA reads as TGCGCCAGCAGTGGGGGACTATACAATGAGCAGTTCTTC. As protein: CASSGGLYNEQFF.

Details on this clonotype: This may stem from a read error, because a much larger clone lies one nucleotide away. Given the absence of the conserved phenylalanine or tryptophan at the CDR3 end, a read error is likely. V usage is TRBV4-1 and J usage is TRBJ2-7; TRBD1 agrees at 7 bases. Looked up from germline, CDR1 is MGHRA and CDR2 is YSYEKL. With V trimmed by 4 bases and J by 3 bases, 15 bases remained unmatched. There are 17 residues in the CDR3. Written as DNA, the CDR3 is TGCGCCAGCAGCCCTGACCTGAGACAGGGTTCGGGCTACGAGCAGTACTAC. Translated: CASSPDLRQGSGYEQYY.

This clonotype was detected ten times or more. The chain employs TRBV10-1 and TRBJ2-1; no firm D call. The CDR3 contains 12 residues. Germline V gene sequence: CDR1 WNHNN, CDR2 SYGVQD (reference sequence). Trimming pared 8 bases from V and 3 bases from J, leaving 8 bases between. The CDR3 reads CASPVDYNEQFF. In nucleotides, the CDR3 is TGCGCCAGCCCGGTGGACTACAATGAGCAGTTCTTC.

In this sample, this clonotype turned up many times. J is TRBJ2-3 and V is TRBV18, with unresolved D. The CDR3 sequence is 12 residues long. Germline V gene sequence: CDR1 KGHSH, CDR2 LQKENI. Deletions cut 0 bases from V and 4 bases from J, with 2 bases between. The chain's CDR3 is CASSPPSDTQYF. CDR3 bases: TGTGCCAGCTCACCACCTTCAGATACGCAGTATTTT.

This clonotype occurred many times. The chain has TRBV4-2 and TRBJ1-1; the D gene is possibly TRBD1 (5 bases). The CDR3 runs 14 residues. The ends were cut back, 4 bases at V and 7 bases at J, with 16 bases in the middle. Germline lookup yields CDR1 LGHNA and CDR2 YNFKEQ. This CDR3 reads CASSPPGTSGEAFF. CDR3 coding DNA: TGTGCCAGCAGCCCGCCCGGGACTAGCGGTGAAGCTTTCTTT.

This clonotype was seen many times. This chain uses TRBV7-2 with TRBJ2-7, with D perhaps matching TRBD1 (6 bases). This CDR3 spans 14 amino acids. The germline gives CDR1 SGHTA, CDR2 FQGNSA. Trimming stripped 1 base from V and 7 bases from J, with 14 bases between. CDR3 residues: CASSLGGGLREQYF. The DNA of the CDR3 is TGTGCCAGCAGCTTAGGAGGGGGTCTAAGGGAGCAGTACTTC. The complete variable domain, with remaining parts taken from reference TRBV7-2 and TRBJ2-7, reads GAGVSQSPSNKVTEKGKDVELRCDPISGHTALYWYRQSLGQGLEFLIYFQGNSAPDKSGLPSDRFSAERTGGSVSTLTIQRTQQEDSAVYLCASSLGGGLREQYFGPGTRLTVT.

This clonotype was seen many times. The chain links TRBV28 to TRBJ2-1; no definite D call. Deletions cut 5 bases from V and 13 bases from J, with 15 bases between. The CDR3 runs to 12 residues. The germline gives CDR1 MDHEN, CDR2 SYDVKM. In nucleotides, the CDR3 is TGTGCCAGCAGTCTCCCACCCCACGCCCAGTTCTTC. Translation: CASSLPPHAQFF.

This clonotype was detected only once. Mismatch with germline at one junction end may stem from a read error. This chain links TRBV19 with TRBJ1-2, with D maybe TRBD1 (5 bases). The CDR3 runs 11 residues. CDR1 LNHDA and CDR2 SQIVND come from the germline V gene (reference sequence). In DNA, the CDR3 is TGTACCAGTAGGGACCCCTATGGCTACACCTTC. It encodes CTSRDPYGYTF. The full variable domain, with the rest looked up from reference TRBV19 and TRBJ1-2, is DGGITQSPKYLFRKEGQNVTLSCEQNLNHDAMYWYRQDPGQGLRLIYYSQIVNDFQKGDIAEGYSVSREKKESFPLTVTSAQKNPTAFYLCTSRDPYGYTFGSGTRLTVV.

The sample holds many counts of this clonotype. This chain links TRBV18 with TRBJ1-5; unclear D gene. The CDR3 sequence is 13 residues long. Germline assignment: CDR1 KGHSH and CDR2 LQKENI. V was clipped by 3 bases and J by 4 bases, with 7 bases between them. The CDR3 reads CASSPKDNQPQHF. The CDR3 nucleotides are TGTGCCAGCTCACCGAAGGATAATCAGCCCCAGCATTTT. The complete variable domain, with remaining parts taken from reference TRBV18 and TRBJ1-5, reads NAGVMQNPRHLVRRRGQEARLRCSPMKGHSHVYWYRQLPEEGLKFMVYLQKENIIDESGMPKERFSAEFPKEGPSILRIQQVVRGDSAAYFCASSPKDNQPQHFGDGTRLSIL.

This clonotype has ten or more counts. The chain joins TRBV10-2 to TRBJ1-2, with 7 bases aligning to TRBD1. Per germline, CDR1 WSHSY and CDR2 SAAADI. Trimming took 6 bases from V and 0 from J; bases not matched to a gene: 4. The CDR3 runs 14 residues. The CDR3 DNA sequence: TGCGCCAGCAGAACCGGACAGGCTAACTATGGCTACACCTTC. Translation gives CASRTGQANYGYTF.

This clonotype was counted ten times or more. The gene calls are TRBV18 and TRBJ2-1, with a possible D match to TRBD1 (5 bases). CDR3 length: 17 residues. CDR1 is KGHSH, CDR2 LQKENI, per germline. The V end was cut by 0 bases, the J end by 0 bases, with 12 bases between. CDR3 sequence: CASSPPVGATSYNEQFF. CDR3 nucleotides: TGTGCCAGCTCACCACCGGTAGGGGCTACCTCCTACAATGAGCAGTTCTTC.

V and J are TRBV3-1 and TRBJ1-2, with D possibly matching TRBD1 (6 bases). Germline CDR1 LGHDT, CDR2 YNNKEL (reference sequence). The CDR3 consists of 14 residues. The V end was cut by 10 bases, the J end by 2 bases, with 17 bases between. The CDR3, as DNA: TGTGCCACCTCCCGCCAGAGGGGGAACTATGGCTACACCTTC. It yields the protein CATSRQRGNYGYTF.

This clonotype was counted at least ten times. This rearrangement joins TRBV28 to TRBJ2-1, with TRBD2 matching over 7 bases. With 4 bases clipped from V and 4 bases from J, the junction kept 4 bases outside the gene matches. Germline V gene lookup returns CDR1 MDHEN and CDR2 SYDVKM. CDR3 length: 14 residues. The CDR3, as DNA: TGTGCCAGCAGTTGGGAGGGCAGTTACAATGAGCAGTTCTTC. Amino acids: CASSWEGSYNEQFF. The whole variable domain, filled in from reference TRBV28 and TRBJ2-1, reads DVKVTQSSRYLVKRTGEKVFLECVQDMDHENMFWYRQDPGLGLRLIYFSYDVKMKEKGDIPEGYSVSREKKERFSLILESASTNQTSMYLCASSWEGSYNEQFFGPGTRLTVL.

This clonotype was counted at least ten times. The chain combines TRBV3-1 with TRBJ2-2, with 9 bases aligning to TRBD1. Germline V gene sequence: CDR1 LGHDT, CDR2 YNNKEL (reference sequence). V was clipped by 4 bases and J by 13 bases; unmatched bases: 10. This CDR3 has 14 amino acids. CDR3 sequence reads: CASSLRTGQGVLFF. In DNA, the CDR3 is TGTGCCAGCAGCCTCAGAACGGGACAGGGAGTGCTGTTTTTT.

Note on this clonotype: Since a much larger clone is just one base distant, this may be a read error. The chain couples TRBV30 to TRBJ2-7; TRBD1 agrees at 8 bases. This CDR3 is built from 13 residues. The junction had 7 bases not matched to a gene; V was cut back by 5 bases and J by 4 bases. Germline V gene sequence: CDR1 GTSNPN, CDR2 SVGIG (reference sequence). For the CDR3, the DNA is TGTGCCTGGGGGAACAGGGGGTTATACGAGCAGTACTTC. Its translation: CAWGNRGLYEQYF.

The chain uses TRBV5-6 and TRBJ2-2, with D hard to call. This CDR3 contains 13 residues. Germline V CDR1 and CDR2: SGHDT, YYEEEE. With 4 bases removed from V and 6 bases from J, the gap between germline ends came to 10 bases. The CDR3 region has the DNA TGTGCCAGCAGCCGGAGTGTTCCCGGGGAGCTGTTTTTT. Protein product: CASSRSVPGELFF. The variable domain in full, completed from reference TRBV5-6 and TRBJ2-2, reads DAGVTQSPTHLIKTRGQQVTLRCSPKSGHDTVSWYQQALGQGPQFIFQYYEEEERQRGNFPDRFSGHQFPNYSSELNVNALLLGDSALYLCASSRSVPGELFFGEGSRLTVL.

This clonotype was observed at least ten times. In DNA form, the CDR3 reads TGTGCCAGCAGCTCCCGGGACACCAATCAGCCCCAGCATTTT. This gives the protein CASSSRDTNQPQHF. The chain recombines TRBV7-9 with TRBJ1-5, with D perhaps TRBD1 (6 bases). Germline V gene lookup returns CDR1 SEHNR and CDR2 FQNEAQ (reference sequence). The CDR3 loop spans 14 amino acids. V dropped 4 bases and J dropped 3 bases, with 10 bases sitting between them. Variable domain in full (rest from reference TRBV7-9 and TRBJ1-5): DTGVSQNPRHKITKRGQNVTFRCDPISEHNRLYWYRQTLGQGPEFLTYFQNEAQLEKSRLLSDRFSAERPKGSFSTLEIQRTEQGDSAMYLCASSSRDTNQPQHFGDGTRLSIL.